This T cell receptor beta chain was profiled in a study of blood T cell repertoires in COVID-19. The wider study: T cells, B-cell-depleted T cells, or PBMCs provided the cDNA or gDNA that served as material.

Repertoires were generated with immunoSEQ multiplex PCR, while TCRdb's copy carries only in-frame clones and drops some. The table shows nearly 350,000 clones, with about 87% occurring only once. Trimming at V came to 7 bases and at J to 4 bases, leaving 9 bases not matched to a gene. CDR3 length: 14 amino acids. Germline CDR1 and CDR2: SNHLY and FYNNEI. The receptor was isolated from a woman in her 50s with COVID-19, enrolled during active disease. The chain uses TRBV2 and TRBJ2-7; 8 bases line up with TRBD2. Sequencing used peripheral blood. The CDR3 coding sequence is TGTGCCAGCAAATACGGGGGGGTGCTTTACGAGCAGTACTTC. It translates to CASKYGGVLYEQYF.